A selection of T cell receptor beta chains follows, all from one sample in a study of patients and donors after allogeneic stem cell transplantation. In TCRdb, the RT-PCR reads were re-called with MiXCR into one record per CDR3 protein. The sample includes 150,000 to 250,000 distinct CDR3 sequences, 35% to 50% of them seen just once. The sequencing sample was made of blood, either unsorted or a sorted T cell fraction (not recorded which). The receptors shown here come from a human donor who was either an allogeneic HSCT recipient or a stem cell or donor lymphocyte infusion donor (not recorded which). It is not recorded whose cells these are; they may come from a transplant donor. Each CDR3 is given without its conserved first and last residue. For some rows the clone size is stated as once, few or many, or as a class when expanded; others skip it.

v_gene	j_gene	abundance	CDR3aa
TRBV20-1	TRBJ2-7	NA	SATGTHEQY
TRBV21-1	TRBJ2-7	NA	ASSKPQGSYEQY
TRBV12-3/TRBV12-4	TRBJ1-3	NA	ASTWGGSTIY
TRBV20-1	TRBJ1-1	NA	SAARSPGRTEAF
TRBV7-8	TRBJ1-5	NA	ASSPRLWDRVNQPQH
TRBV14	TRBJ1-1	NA	ASSLWGSLGNTEAF
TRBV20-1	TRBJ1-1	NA	SARRTPGTEAF
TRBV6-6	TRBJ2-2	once	ASMAGDWGGELF
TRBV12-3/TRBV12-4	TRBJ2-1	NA	ASSFALDLGEQF
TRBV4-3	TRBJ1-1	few	ASRLAGGTEAF
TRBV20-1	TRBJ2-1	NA	SARGTSGNNEQF
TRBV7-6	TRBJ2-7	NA	ASSLLESYEQY
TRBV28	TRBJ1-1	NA	ASSGGTLDSEAF
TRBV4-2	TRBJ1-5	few	ASSQDQRSNQPQH
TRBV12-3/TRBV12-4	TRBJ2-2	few	ASSSTASPTGELF
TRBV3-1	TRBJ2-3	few	ASSFSVDTQY